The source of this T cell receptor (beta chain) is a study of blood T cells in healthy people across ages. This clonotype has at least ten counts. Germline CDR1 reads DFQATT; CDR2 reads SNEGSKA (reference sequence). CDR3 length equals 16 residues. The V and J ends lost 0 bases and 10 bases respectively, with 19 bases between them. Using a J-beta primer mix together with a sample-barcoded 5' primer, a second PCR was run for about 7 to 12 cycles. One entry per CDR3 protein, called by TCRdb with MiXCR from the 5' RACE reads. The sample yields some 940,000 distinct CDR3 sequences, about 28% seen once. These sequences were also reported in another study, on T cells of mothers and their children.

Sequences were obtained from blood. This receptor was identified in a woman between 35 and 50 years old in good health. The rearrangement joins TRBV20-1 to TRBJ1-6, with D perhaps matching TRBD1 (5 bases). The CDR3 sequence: CSARDGSQGARSPLHF. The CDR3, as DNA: TGCAGTGCTAGAGATGGTTCTCAGGGAGCAAGATCACCCCTCCACTTT.